These T cell receptor beta chains were read from a single sample in a study of human T cells and chemical hapten exposure. TCRdb processed the RACE reads anew with MiXCR; each CDR3 protein has one entry. The top ten clones hold roughly 8.8% of a sample with tens of thousands of distinct CDR3 sequences, more than 8% of them seen once. Material: whole blood, obtained in connection with sensitization to the hapten diphenylcyclopropenone (DPC). Every receptor here comes from a man aged 35-49 years with alopecia areata. Some clones in this sample may be carry-over from other donors' samples. Both conserved end residues are trimmed from each CDR3. Each record gives: V gene, J gene, CDR3 protein.

TRBV7-2,TRBJ2-7,ASSQDNSYEQY
TRBV7-9,TRBJ2-7,ASSKRQDSYEQY
TRBV28,TRBJ1-5,ASTYGVGNQPQH
TRBV7-2,TRBJ1-3,ASSLLPSSGNTIY
TRBV12-3/TRBV12-4,TRBJ2-7,ASSLKLKGEQY
TRBV6-5,TRBJ2-2,ASSYYRLAGGPNSGELF
TRBV6-9,TRBJ2-7,ASSYSGGPGD
TRBV4-3,TRBJ2-7,ASSQVTSGSREQY
TRBV6-2/TRBV6-3,TRBJ2-3,ASSYSRWADTQY
TRBV3-1,TRBJ2-5,ASSQGRTSGRVGTQY
TRBV3-1,TRBJ2-1,ASSHDLSYNEQF
TRBV28,TRBJ1-2,ASSLSTALNYGYT
TRBV7-8,TRBJ2-7,ASSFSTVSYEQY
TRBV7-9,TRBJ2-3,ASSTIVGPSTDTQY
TRBV2,TRBJ2-3,ASSDRGEDTQY
TRBV7-2,TRBJ2-7,ASSHGASGYEQY
TRBV27,TRBJ2-7,ASSQSGLAGGPYEQY
TRBV4-2,TRBJ1-4,ASSQTGTGAEKLF
TRBV29-1,TRBJ2-7,SVDWGADEQY
TRBV6-1,TRBJ2-7,ASSSPGDPAYEQY
TRBV6-2/TRBV6-3,TRBJ2-7,ASSYGTVTYEQY